This T cell receptor (beta chain) was obtained from a study of graft-versus-host responses after intestinal transplantation. Study information: Each recipient received a multivisceral, liver-intestinal, or isolated intestinal graft. Every one of the recipients received anti-thymocyte globulin induction and afterwards took tacrolimus and steroids for approximately three years.

The CDR3 contains 10 residues. The germline V gene has CDR1 LGHNT and CDR2 FRNRAP. V was shortened by 3 bases and J by 4 bases, with 0 bases between the two germline ends. Study-wide results and caveats: Recipient marrow contained GvH clones, some of which appeared first in ileum or blood. Clonal ratios of graft-versus-host to host-versus-graft in allografts were high for patients exhibiting graft-donor T cell macrochimerism.

Produced via immunoSEQ multiplex PCR; TCRdb's table is partial and in-frame only. The sample contains fewer than 90,000 clones, 94% of which appear only once. Note on this clone: As yet, its antigen is unknown.

Material: unstimulated CD4+ T cells sorted from spleen or lymph node cells, obtained before transplant. This clonotype originated in a human donor who was the organ donor for an intestinal transplant. The chain joins TRBV12-5 to TRBJ1-1, with unresolved D. The CDR3 loop is CASGFTEAFF. The DNA of the CDR3 is TGTGCTAGTGGTTTCACTGAAGCTTTCTTT.